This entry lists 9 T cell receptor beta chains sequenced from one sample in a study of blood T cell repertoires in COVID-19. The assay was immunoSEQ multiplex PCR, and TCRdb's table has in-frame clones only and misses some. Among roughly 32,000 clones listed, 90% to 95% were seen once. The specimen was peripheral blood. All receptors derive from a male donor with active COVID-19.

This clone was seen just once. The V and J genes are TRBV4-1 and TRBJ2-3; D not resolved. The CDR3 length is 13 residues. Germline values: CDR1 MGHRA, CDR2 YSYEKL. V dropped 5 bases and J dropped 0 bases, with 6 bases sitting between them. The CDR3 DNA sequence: TGCGCCAGCAGCTACTCTAGCACAGATACGCAGTATTTT. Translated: CASSYSSTDTQYF.

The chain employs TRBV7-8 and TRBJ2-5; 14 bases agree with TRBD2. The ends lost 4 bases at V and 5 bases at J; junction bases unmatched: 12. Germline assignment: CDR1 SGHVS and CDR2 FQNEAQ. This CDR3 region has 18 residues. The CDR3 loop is CASSYGLAGGRLRETQYF. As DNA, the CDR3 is TGTGCCAGCAGCTACGGACTAGCGGGGGGTCGGTTGCGGGAGACCCAGTACTTC.

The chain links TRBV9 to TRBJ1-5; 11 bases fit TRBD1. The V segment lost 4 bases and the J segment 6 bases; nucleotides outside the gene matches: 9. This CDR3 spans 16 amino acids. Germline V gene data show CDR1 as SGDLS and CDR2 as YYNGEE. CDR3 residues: CASSPRTGGFIQPQHF. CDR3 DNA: TGTGCCAGCAGCCCGAGGACAGGGGGCTTTATTCAGCCCCAGCATTTT.

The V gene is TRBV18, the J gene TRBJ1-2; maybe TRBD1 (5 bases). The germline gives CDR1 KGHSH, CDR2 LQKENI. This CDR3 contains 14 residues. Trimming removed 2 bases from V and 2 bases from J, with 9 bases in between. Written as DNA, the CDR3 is TGTGCCAGCTCACCAACGGGGGAAAACTATGGCTACACCTTC. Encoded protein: CASSPTGENYGYTF.

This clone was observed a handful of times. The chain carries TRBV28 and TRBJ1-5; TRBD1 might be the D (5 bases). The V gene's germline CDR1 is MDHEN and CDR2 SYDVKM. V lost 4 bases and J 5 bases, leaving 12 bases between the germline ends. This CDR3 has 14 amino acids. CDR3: CASSYAGLDQPQHF. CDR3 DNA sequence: TGTGCCAGCAGTTACGCAGGGCTGGATCAGCCCCAGCATTTT.

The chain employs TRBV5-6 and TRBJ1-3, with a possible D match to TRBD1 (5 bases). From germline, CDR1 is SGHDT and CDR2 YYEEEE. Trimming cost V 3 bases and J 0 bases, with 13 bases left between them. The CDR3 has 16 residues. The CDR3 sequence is CASSYWGRLSGNTIYF. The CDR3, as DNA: TGTGCCAGCAGCTATTGGGGCCGTCTCTCTGGAAACACCATATATTTT.

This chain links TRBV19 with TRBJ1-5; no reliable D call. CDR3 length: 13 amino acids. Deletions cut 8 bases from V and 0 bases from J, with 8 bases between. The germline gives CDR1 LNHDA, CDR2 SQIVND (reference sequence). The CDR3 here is CASGDYSNQPQHF. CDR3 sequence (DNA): TGTGCCAGTGGTGACTATAGCAATCAGCCCCAGCATTTT.

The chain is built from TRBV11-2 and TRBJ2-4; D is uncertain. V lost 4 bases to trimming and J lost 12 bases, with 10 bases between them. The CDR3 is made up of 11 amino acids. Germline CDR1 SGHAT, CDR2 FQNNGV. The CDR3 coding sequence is TGTGCCAGCAGCTCCCCCAGTACTCAGTACTTC. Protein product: CASSSPSTQYF.

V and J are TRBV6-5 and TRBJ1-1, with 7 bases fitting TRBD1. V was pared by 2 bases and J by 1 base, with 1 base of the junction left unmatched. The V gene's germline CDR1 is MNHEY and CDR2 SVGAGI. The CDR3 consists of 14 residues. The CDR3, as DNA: TGTGCCAGCAGTTACGGGACAGAGAACACTGAAGCTTTCTTT. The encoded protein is CASSYGTENTEAFF.